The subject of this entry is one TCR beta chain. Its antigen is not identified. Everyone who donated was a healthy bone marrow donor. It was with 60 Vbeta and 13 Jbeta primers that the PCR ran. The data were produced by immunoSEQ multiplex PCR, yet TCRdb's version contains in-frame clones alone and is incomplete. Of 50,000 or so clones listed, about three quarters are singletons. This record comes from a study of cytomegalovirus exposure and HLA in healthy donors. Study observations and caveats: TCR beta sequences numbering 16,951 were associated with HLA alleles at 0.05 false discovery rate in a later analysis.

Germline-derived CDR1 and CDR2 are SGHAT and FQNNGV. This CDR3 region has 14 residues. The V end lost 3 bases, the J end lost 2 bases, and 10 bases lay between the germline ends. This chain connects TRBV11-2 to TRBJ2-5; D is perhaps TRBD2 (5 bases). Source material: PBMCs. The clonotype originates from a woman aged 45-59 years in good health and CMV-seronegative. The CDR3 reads CASSFRGEQETQYF. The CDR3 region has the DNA TGTGCCAGCAGCTTTCGGGGAGAACAAGAGACCCAGTACTTC.